This T cell receptor beta chain was profiled in a study of blood T cell repertoires in COVID-19. Trimming left V 2 bases short and J 5 bases short, with 21 bases between. The CDR3 consists of 17 residues. Germline-derived CDR1 and CDR2 are KGHSH and LQKENI. Authors' data handling: Estimated nucleated cell counts came from reference gene primer amplification. Produced via immunoSEQ multiplex PCR; TCRdb's table is partial and in-frame only. D and trimming come from the DNA, and the V and J calls and clone size come from that table. Among 180,000 or so clones listed, around 89% were seen once. This receptor was taken from a woman between 25 and 40 years old with acute or convalescent COVID-19. The chain couples TRBV18 to TRBJ2-5, with a weak D call TRBD2 (6 bases). Sequencing input: peripheral blood. The CDR3 reads CASSPTGTGSPGETQYF. CDR3 nucleotides: TGTGCCAGCTCACCAACTGGAACCGGGAGCCCGGGGGAGACCCAGTACTTC. Variable domain in full (rest from reference TRBV18 and TRBJ2-5): NAGVMQNPRHLVRRRGQEARLRCSPMKGHSHVYWYRQLPEEGLKFMVYLQKENIIDESGMPKERFSAEFPKEGPSILRIQQVVRGDSAAYFCASSPTGTGSPGETQYFGPGTRLLVL.